The 14 T cell receptor beta chains reported below all come from one sample, sequenced in a study of T cell responses to AZD1222 COVID-19 vaccine. Using immunoSEQ multiplex PCR, the repertoire was profiled, and TCRdb retains in-frame clones only, with some absent. In the table there are about 120,000 clones, approximately 90% of which are singletons. The material was peripheral blood, obtained on day 0 of AZD1222 vaccination. The receptors stem from an adult in good health.

This chain links TRBV7-3 with TRBJ1-1, with 8 positions matching TRBD1. Losses at the gene ends were 5 bases for V and 3 bases for J; bases not matched to a gene: 5. The CDR3 loop spans 14 amino acids. In germline, CDR1 is SGHTA, CDR2 FQGTGA. The CDR3 region is CASSAQGGYTEAFF. The CDR3 bases are TGTGCCAGCAGCGCACAGGGGGGGTACACTGAAGCTTTCTTT.

CDR3 protein: CASSLNRDRGGYTF. The CDR3 DNA reads as TGTGCCAGCTCACTCAACCGGGACAGGGGTGGCTACACCTTC. V usage is TRBV18 and J usage is TRBJ1-2, with TRBD1 matching over 10 bases. This CDR3 has 14 amino acids. The germline V gene encodes CDR1 KGHSH and CDR2 LQKENI. Germline trimming cut 4 bases from V and 7 bases from J; bases unmatched to any gene: 6.

V is TRBV2 and J is TRBJ2-7; D is unresolved. This CDR3 contains 13 residues. Per the germline V gene, CDR1 is SNHLY and CDR2 is FYNNEI. With 8 bases removed from V and 0 bases from J, the gap between germline ends came to 11 bases. CDR3 nucleotides: TGTGCCAGCTCCCGGTACAGCTCCTACGAGCAGTACTTC. It encodes CASSRYSSYEQYF. The whole variable domain, remainder taken from reference TRBV2 and TRBJ2-7, is EPEVTQTPSHQVTQMGQEVILRCVPISNHLYFYWYRQILGQKVEFLVSFYNNEISEKSEIFDDQFSVERPDGSNFTLKIRSTKLEDSAMYFCASSRYSSYEQYFGPGTRLTVT.

This rearrangement joins TRBV5-4 to TRBJ2-3; no definite D call. The ends were cut back, 3 bases at V and 10 bases at J, with 15 bases in the middle. Germline CDR1 and CDR2: SGHNT and YYREEE (reference sequence). The length of the CDR3 is 13 residues. The CDR3 here is CASSSQDVAAQYF. In nucleotides, the CDR3 is TGTGCCAGCAGCTCCCAAGACGTAGCTGCGCAGTATTTT.

The rearrangement joins TRBV10-1 to TRBJ2-1; D call uncertain. Per germline, CDR1 WNHNN and CDR2 SYGVQD (reference sequence). Trimming shortened V by 8 bases and J by 2 bases, and 13 bases separated the two germline ends. This CDR3 region has 14 residues. The CDR3 nucleotides are TGCGCCAGCGGTCGAAGTGGGGCCTACAATGAGCAGTTCTTC. The encoded protein is CASGRSGAYNEQFF.

J is TRBJ2-3 and V is TRBV7-8, with D possibly being TRBD1 or TRBD2 (6 bases each). The V end was cut by 4 bases, the J end by 0 bases, with 17 bases between. Germline assignment: CDR1 SGHVS and CDR2 FQNEAQ. This CDR3 is 17 amino acids long. The CDR3 reads CASSSDGGRASTDTQYF. The CDR3 DNA is TGTGCCAGCAGCTCGGATGGGGGGCGCGCTAGCACAGATACGCAGTATTTT.

This rearrangement joins TRBV19 to TRBJ1-1, with D possibly TRBD1 on 5 matching bases. Looked up from germline, CDR1 is LNHDA and CDR2 is SQIVND (reference sequence). Trimming took off 5 bases at V and 7 bases at J, with 17 bases between the two ends. The CDR3 loop spans 14 amino acids. The CDR3 protein is CASSGRALLNEAFF. The CDR3 coding sequence is TGTGCCAGTAGTGGCAGGGCCCTACTAAATGAAGCTTTCTTT.

The chain uses TRBV18 and TRBJ2-6; D remains ambiguous. Germline assignment: CDR1 KGHSH and CDR2 LQKENI. The CDR3 totals 19 residues. The V gene lost 3 bases and the J gene lost 0 bases, with 18 bases spanning the gap. In DNA form, the CDR3 reads TGTGCCAGCTCACCGCTCCGGGTCAAAATCCTCTCTGGGGCCAACGTCCTGACTTTC. Amino acids: CASSPLRVKILSGANVLTF.

The chain uses TRBV19 and TRBJ1-4, with a possible D match to TRBD1 (6 bases). The V gene lost 4 bases and the J gene lost 0 bases, with 15 bases spanning the gap. Germline V gives CDR1 LNHDA, CDR2 SQIVND (reference sequence). This CDR3 contains 17 residues. The CDR3 loop is CASSRTADIATNEKLFF. The CDR3 nucleotides are TGTGCCAGTAGTAGGACAGCGGATATTGCAACTAATGAAAAACTGTTTTTT.

CDR3 sequence (DNA): TGCGCCAGCAGCCTGGAGGAACAAACGGAAGCTTTCTTT. Protein product: CASSLEEQTEAFF. This chain connects TRBV4-1 to TRBJ1-1; D is uncertain. From germline, CDR1 is MGHRA and CDR2 YSYEKL. The CDR3 runs 13 residues. V was shortened by 4 bases and J by 8 bases, with 14 bases between the two germline ends.

In DNA, the CDR3 is TGTGCCAGCAGTTTAGTCTCAGGGATAGGGAAACTGTTTTTT. The encoded protein is CASSLVSGIGKLFF. V and J are TRBV27 and TRBJ1-4; perhaps TRBD1 as D (5 bases). CDR1 MNHEY and CDR2 SMNVEV come from the germline V gene (reference sequence). With 2 bases removed from V and 11 bases from J, the gap between germline ends came to 15 bases. This CDR3 has 14 residues.

V gene TRBV3-1 (or the pseudogene TRBV3-2) combines with J gene TRBJ1-3; 8 bases match TRBD1. V dropped 1 base and J dropped 0; count of bases not matched to a gene: 2. Germline values: CDR1 LGHDT, CDR2 YNNKEL (reference sequence). This CDR3 spans 16 amino acids. CDR3 DNA: TGTGCCAGCAGCCAAGGGGACAGGACCTCTGGAAACACCATATATTTT. Translation gives CASSQGDRTSGNTIYF.

The chain uses TRBV11-3 and TRBJ1-1; 8 nucleotides match TRBD1. Germline V gene data show CDR1 as SGHNT and CDR2 as YENEEA. The V segment lost 5 bases and the J segment 5 bases; nucleotides outside the gene matches: 7. CDR3 length equals 14 residues. The CDR3 loop reads CASSNGQGGTEAFF. The CDR3 DNA follows: TGTGCCAGCAGCAACGGACAGGGAGGGACTGAAGCTTTCTTT.

V is TRBV7-9 and J is TRBJ2-7; 8 bases match TRBD2. V dropped 7 bases and J dropped 4; count of bases not matched to a gene: 9. Germline V gives CDR1 SEHNR, CDR2 FQNEAQ (reference sequence). This CDR3 contains 14 residues. The CDR3, as DNA: TGTGCCAGCACCAGAGCGGGGGCTAATTACGAGCAGTACTTC. Encoded protein: CASTRAGANYEQYF.